This T cell receptor (beta chain) derives from a study of cytomegalovirus exposure and HLA in healthy donors (dated by TCRdb to about 2017). With regard to the full study: According to an earlier analysis of several hundred of the donors, about 179 million T cells yielded 117 million unique TCR beta sequences and less than 300 Gb of sequence data. An early release covering 550 to 700 HLA-typed donors comprised about 310 gigabases of sequencing data and tens of millions of unique TCR sequences. Of the 300 to 450 genotyped donors, roughly 85% fell in the genetic ancestry cluster associated with self-reported Caucasian donors. The study aimed to test whether signatures of past pathogen exposure could be identified by cataloging public T cell receptors. The study used immunosequencing to profile the T cell repertoires of hundreds of subjects and linked those repertoires to cytomegalovirus serostatus. Along with the 666-subject first cohort, a separate validation cohort of more than 90 different subjects was used. High-throughput TCR immunosequencing, statistical association of individual TCRs with disease status, and machine learning were combined to predict cytomegalovirus infection status. A later analysis re-analyzed previously published TCR beta repertoires from 500 to 700 donors and added high-resolution HLA genotyping to study TCR occurrence patterns. Rather than drawing on any new phenotypic data, the later analysis identified candidate immune exposures from TCR beta sequences and the way those sequences occurred across donors. In an earlier analysis of 587 of the donors, high-throughput TCR beta sequencing was used to judge whether each TCR beta V gene segment behaved as functional or pseudogenic. Donor age, sex, ethnicity and CMV serostatus were compiled alongside the repertoire data. Genome-wide SNP genotypes for about 60% of the roughly 700 donors were used in a later genetic analysis, which treated that subset as a discovery cohort. All discovery cohort repertoires had been generated on a single sequencing platform. HLA typing covered class I and class II loci at four-digit resolution. The number of donors typed differed by locus, with roughly 620-640 for A, B, C, DRB1 and DQB1, 522 for DQA1, about 610 for DPA1, and 400 to 490 for DPB1. A few DR-DQ haplotypes were handled as single units for association and clustering because linkage in the cohort was strong. Across 398 genotyped donors of the cohort, an average of roughly 250,000 unique TCR beta nucleotide sequences per donor were sequenced, and roughly 20% of those sequences were non-productive. Overall study outcomes, separate from this receptor: A further reported finding was that TCR beta sequences accurately predicted the HLA-A and HLA-B alleles for most subjects in the first cohort. The cohort was sequenced for TCR beta chains only, and without alpha or paired-chain data the features that could be detected were limited. A cluster of highly shared sequence variants was judged likely to be a technical artifact of the sequencing pipeline. In a later analysis, 16,951 TCR beta sequences were associated with specific HLA alleles at a false discovery rate of 0.05. The authors suggested that the approach could potentially be generalized to other disease states and immunological phenotypes. In a later genetic analysis, fewer N-insertions in productive TCRs were reported among donors in an Asian-associated ancestry cluster than the roughly 640-donor mean. The only immune exposure information available for the cohort was CMV serostatus. In the study, 150 to 200 TCR beta chains were listed as associated with cytomegalovirus. Compared with equally common non-associated chains, HLA-associated TCR beta chains in a later analysis were more clonally expanded and had lower generation probabilities. An association between a missense DCLRE1C variant and V-gene and J-gene trimming of TCR beta chains was found in a later genetic analysis and replicated in an independent cohort. An earlier analysis of 587 of the donors showed that most TCR beta V segments appeared in productive rearrangements either about 87% or about 30% of the time, which broadly matched IMGT annotations. Because counts were too low, approximately 18 rarely observed V segments, including chromosome 9 orphons, were excluded from the earlier analysis of about 500 of the donors. In vitro tests confirmed that three of the cytomegalovirus-associated TCR beta chains recognize cytomegalovirus antigens. HLA typing was unavailable for some donors at each locus, so association tests used only the typed subset. Correlated functional status among segregating V segments might be attributable to linkage disequilibrium, but an unknown experimental factor could not be ruled out. A later analysis found that TCR association rates varied across HLA loci, with DRB1 alleles showing the most associated TCRs and HLA-C alleles the fewest. When HLA alleles, especially DR and DQ, strongly co-occurred, TCR associations were difficult to assign to individual alleles. Presence/absence analyses assumed roughly uniform sequencing depth across donors, an assumption that may not hold. Across donors, most TCR sequences were observed very rarely, whereas some public TCRs were present in many individuals. The 87-base-pair reads could not distinguish some IMGT-functional V segments, including TRBV6-2 and TRBV6-3, so those segments were excluded. In a later analysis, several top co-occurrence clusters were reported to appear linked to parvovirus B19, influenza, CMV and Epstein-Barr virus. Most CMV-associated TCR beta chains appeared to be HLA-restricted in a later analysis, and the HLA associations seemed to be driven largely by CMV exposure. The classifier was reported to diagnose cytomegalovirus status with high specificity and sensitivity in both the original cohort and the validation cohort.

The cohort comprised around 700 healthy bone marrow donors. Cohort members were all nominally healthy when sampled, although unrecorded immune exposures were likely present. The donor tested CMV seropositive and was one of the 289 seropositive cohort members. Every donor gave a peripheral blood sample, and the peripheral blood mononuclear cells from that sample were used for TCR beta sequencing. The Qiagen DNeasy Blood Extraction Kit was used to extract genomic DNA from the blood cell samples. To prepare the library, the immunoSEQ multiplex PCR assay was applied. The multiplex PCR relied on a mix of 60 forward primers for TCR Vbeta segments and 13 reverse primers for TCR Jbeta segments. The CDR3 region of rearranged TCR beta genes was amplified from genomic DNA with a multiplex PCR assay. On the Illumina HiSeq System, the amplified TCR beta libraries were sequenced as 87-base-pair reads. Under the source paper's analysis protocol: Across the roughly 670 repertoires, a later analysis counted around 80 million unique TCR beta chains, 9 million to 14 million of which were shared by at least two donors. Raw reads were error-corrected and collapsed into unique sequences with a nearest-neighbor algorithm that merged closely related sequences to remove PCR and sequencing errors. CDR3 sequences were aligned to IMGT reference sequences to assign V, D and J gene segments. For a sequence to be retained, a match of at least six nucleotides to both a V gene segment and a J gene segment was required. Rearrangements were classified as productive when the CDR3 lacked stop codons and remained in frame with V and J, and all other rearrangements were classified as non-productive. Following IMGT convention, CDR3 was defined as the stretch from the second conserved V-encoded cysteine up to the conserved J-encoded phenylalanine. Sequences without an unambiguous match to a single V gene segment were excluded from the earlier analysis of about 640 of the donors. In an earlier analysis of 500 to 750 of the donors, V segments were called functional above 56.7% productive rearrangements and were called segregating when the between-donor standard deviation exceeded 5%. A statistical classification framework was developed to diagnose cytomegalovirus status using the catalog of TCR beta chain sequences. A later analysis assigned V and J genes by comparing TCR nucleotide sequences with IMGT/GENE-DB human TR gene sequences. In a later analysis, CDR3 sequences and most-parsimonious VDJ recombination scenarios were assigned using the TCRdist pipeline. A later analysis defined each TCR beta chain by its CDR3 amino acid sequence plus V-gene family, and excluded reads lacking a unique V-gene family. To address suspected cross-contamination and a sequencing artifact, a later analysis removed 450 to 700 highly shared, low-generation-probability nucleotide sequences. In a later analysis, a clonal expansion index was calculated for each public chain from normalized within-repertoire ranks of inferred template counts. In a later analysis, generation probabilities were computed using a VDJ recombination model fitted to out-of-frame rearrangements, and the results were checked against IGoR. A later analysis scored TCR-TCR, TCR-HLA and TCR-CMV co-occurrence with hypergeometric tests, applying a repertoire-size bias correction to TCR pairs. A later analysis estimated false discovery rates by permuting HLA or CMV assignments 20 times. In a later analysis, co-occurring TCRs were grouped using DBSCAN, with TCRdist sequence similarity added in when clustering inside HLA-allele-positive subsets. Co-occurrence clustering excluded repertoires with fewer than 30,000 or more than 120,000 public chains, plus five with anomalous nucleotide sharing. The source is immuneACCESS, and TCRdb retained only in-frame sequences with V and J called. Part of the clones is not carried over; for the studies checked, unresolved V genes explain less than half of this, and the remainder is unexplained. D and trimming were read from the DNA, whereas the V and J calls and clone size are those reported in that table. Present in this sample are 110,000 or so clones, around 68% of which were seen just once. Around 3.9% of the sample goes to the ten largest clones.

Regarding this clone: The antigen it recognizes is unknown. No much larger clonotype is one base removed from it; base qualities were not supplied.

The cysteine opens and the phenylalanine closes a CDR3 of 13 amino acids. Only the CDR3 DNA is retained, 39 bases long and in frame from the first base. Trimming costs V 7 bases and J 4 bases, and their ends lie 10 bases apart. CDR1 and CDR2, looked up from the germline V gene, are MNHEY and SVGAGI. Source material: PBMCs. The clonotype was recovered from a woman in her forties in good health and CMV-seropositive. The chain links TRBV6-5 with TRBJ2-2, with the D segment identity uncertain. The sequence in DNA is TGTGCCAGCAATCGGTCGCCCACCGGGGAGCTGTTTTTT. Its translation reads: CASNRSPTGELFF.